The 28 T cell receptor beta chains below all came from one sample that was sequenced in a study of T cell repertoires in aging, cancer and after chemotherapy. TRB rearrangements spanning V, D and J were amplified using mixed TRB-A/B primers. One entry per CDR3 protein results from TCRdb running MiXCR on the multiplex PCR reads. The repertoire holds several thousand distinct CDR3 sequences, with 35% to 55% as singletons. The template was genomic DNA from peripheral blood, not RNA. The source material was blood. These receptors all stem from a human donor in good health.

This clonotype turned up a few times. This chain links TRBV19 with TRBJ1-2; 7 nucleotides align to TRBD1. The V gene's germline CDR1 is LNHDA and CDR2 SQIVND (reference sequence). There are 13 residues in the CDR3. V gave up 7 bases and J gave up 8 bases; unmatched junction bases: 10. The CDR3 nucleotides read TGTGCCAGTAAACAGGGGTTAGCTCGAGGCTACACCTTC. It codes for CASKQGLARGYTF.

The chain uses TRBV6-5 and TRBJ2-6, with 10 bases matching TRBD1. CDR1 is MNHEY and CDR2 is SVGAGI in the germline V gene. The CDR3 covers 18 residues. With 4 bases clipped from V and 0 bases from J, the junction kept 6 bases outside the gene matches. The CDR3 protein is CASSSLTGGYSGANVLTF. The CDR3 DNA is TGTGCCAGCAGTTCCTTGACAGGGGGCTACTCTGGGGCCAACGTCCTGACTTTC.

This clonotype has a handful of counts. The chain combines TRBV5-6 with TRBJ2-2; the D is unclear. The V and J ends lost 3 bases and 6 bases respectively, with 21 bases between them. Germline-derived CDR1 and CDR2 are SGHDT and YYEEEE. There are 17 residues in the CDR3. In nucleotides, the CDR3 is TGTGCCAGCAGCTCAGACGACCCCGCAAGTTGGGCCGGGGAGCTGTTTTTT. Protein sequence: CASSSDDPASWAGELFF.

In this sample, this clonotype turned up a few times. The chain couples TRBV7-9 to TRBJ2-7, with 8 bases that match TRBD1. This CDR3 has 15 residues. The J segment lost 9 bases and the V segment lost 5 bases, leaving 15 bases of the junction unmatched. In germline, CDR1 is SEHNR, CDR2 FQNEAQ (reference sequence). The CDR3 DNA follows: TGTGCCAGCAGCGCCCCAGGGGGCAGCGGAGCCGGGCAGTACTTC. Translating it yields CASSAPGGSGAGQYF.

This clonotype turned up a few times. The V and J genes are TRBV19 and TRBJ2-3; no definite D call. CDR1 is LNHDA and CDR2 is SQIVND in the germline V gene (reference sequence). V was pared by 5 bases and J by 0 bases, with 9 bases between. CDR3 size: 14 residues. In DNA, the CDR3 is TGTGCCAGTAGTTGGATGCTCAGCACAGATACGCAGTATTTT. Its translation: CASSWMLSTDTQYF.

This clonotype came up once. This sequence joins TRBV6-6 and TRBJ1-1; TRBD1 is a possible D gene (6 bases). This CDR3 has 11 amino acids. The germline V gene has CDR1 MNHNY and CDR2 SVGAGI (reference sequence). V lost 6 bases and J 11 bases, leaving 13 bases between the germline ends. The CDR3 here is CASRGAAAAFF. The CDR3 DNA sequence: TGTGCCAGCAGGGGGGCCGCCGCGGCTTTCTTT.

V and J are TRBV18 and TRBJ2-5; the D gene is possibly TRBD1 (6 bases). V was clipped by 3 bases and J by 0 bases, with 8 bases between them. Per germline, CDR1 KGHSH and CDR2 LQKENI. The CDR3 loop spans 14 amino acids. The CDR3 DNA reads as TGTGCCAGCTCACCCCGGACAGACCAAGAGACCCAGTACTTC. Its translation: CASSPRTDQETQYF.

The chain carries TRBV20-1 and TRBJ2-3; 9 nucleotides agree with TRBD1. Germline values: CDR1 DFQATT, CDR2 SNEGSKA (reference sequence). V trimming: 5 bases; J trimming: 4 bases; junction bases outside the gene matches: 10. This CDR3 contains 15 residues. The CDR3 sequence: CSAGDNRGRPDTQYF. CDR3 sequence (DNA): TGCAGTGCTGGCGACAACAGGGGGCGGCCAGATACGCAGTATTTT.

This clonotype is medium-sized (0.01 to 0.1%) in the sample. CDR3 DNA: TGCAGCGTTGCCCGGGACCACCGACGAACAGATACGCAGTATTTT. Translation gives CSVARDHRRTDTQYF. This chain joins TRBV29-1 and TRBJ2-3; tentatively, D is TRBD1 or TRBD2 (5 bases each). V lost 4 bases, J lost 3 bases, and 17 bases lay in between. The CDR3 sequence is 15 residues long. CDR1 SQVTM and CDR2 ANQGSEA come from the germline V gene.

The chain employs TRBV5-4 and TRBJ2-6, with D uncertain. The germline V and J ends were trimmed by 2 bases and 0 bases, with 6 bases remaining between them. Germline-derived CDR1 and CDR2 are SGHNT and YYREEE (reference sequence). There are 15 residues in the CDR3. The CDR3 nucleotides read TGTGCCAGCAGCTTTGTGGGCTCTGGGGCCAACGTCCTGACTTTC. It codes for CASSFVGSGANVLTF.

This clonotype turned up a few times. The CDR3 nucleotides are TGTGCCAGTAGTTTCTCGACAGGGGGCCGGGGATCACCCCTCCACTTT. This gives the protein CASSFSTGGRGSPLHF. V usage is TRBV19 and J usage is TRBJ1-6; 10 nucleotides agree with TRBD1. Losses at the gene ends were 5 bases for V and 10 bases for J; bases not matched to a gene: 11. Germline CDR1 LNHDA, CDR2 SQIVND (reference sequence). The CDR3 extends over 16 amino acids.

This chain joins TRBV19 and TRBJ1-2, with 9 bases that match TRBD1. The CDR3 consists of 14 residues. CDR1 is LNHDA and CDR2 is SQIVND in the germline V gene (reference sequence). Germline trimming cut 7 bases from V and 7 bases from J; bases unmatched to any gene: 10. CDR3 sequence (DNA): TGTGCCAGTACTCCGGGACAGGGTGATAGTGGCTACACCTTC. It specifies CASTPGQGDSGYTF.

DNA of the CDR3: TGTGCCAGCAGTGAAGGGCGGGGGGGCAATGAGCAGTTCTTC. Amino acid sequence: CASSEGRGGNEQFF. V is TRBV6-1 and J is TRBJ2-1, with 9 bases that match TRBD2. This CDR3 is built from 14 residues. The junction had 1 base not matched to a gene; V was cut back by 1 base and J by 6 bases. CDR1 and CDR2 (germline): MNHNS, SASEGT.

This clonotype was counted between two and nine times. The CDR3 DNA is TGTGCCAGCAGTTTCACTAGCGGGAGGGCCGACGAGCAGTACTTC. Its translation: CASSFTSGRADEQYF. This chain links TRBV6-5 with TRBJ2-7, with 13 positions matching TRBD2. From germline, CDR1 is MNHEY and CDR2 SVGAGI. Unmatched junction bases numbered 5, after V lost 4 bases and J lost 5 bases. The CDR3 runs to 15 residues.

In this sample, this clonotype turned up once. The CDR3 region has the DNA TGCGCCAGCAGTGAGGCTAGAATAGCAGATACGCAGTATTTT. This gives the protein CASSEARIADTQYF. This chain links TRBV10-2 with TRBJ2-3; unclear D gene. The CDR3 extends over 14 amino acids. Trimming cost V 2 bases and J 4 bases, with 10 bases left between them. From germline, CDR1 is WSHSY and CDR2 SAAADI.

In its sample, this clonotype was seen once. J is TRBJ1-3 and V is TRBV27; D call uncertain. V was clipped by 7 bases and J by 4 bases, with 11 bases between them. CDR3 length: 13 amino acids. The germline gives CDR1 MNHEY, CDR2 SMNVEV (reference sequence). The CDR3 bases are TGTGCCAGCAAGAACCCATCGGGAAACACCATATATTTT. Its protein product is CASKNPSGNTIYF.

The rearrangement links TRBV10-2 to TRBJ2-7, with 11 bases matching TRBD1. CDR3 length: 14 residues. Losses at the gene ends were 6 bases for V and 6 bases for J; bases not matched to a gene: 7. CDR1 is WSHSY and CDR2 is SAAADI in the germline V gene. In DNA, the CDR3 is TGCGCCAGCAGGGAGGACAGGGGGCGAGGCGAGCAGTACTTC. Translated: CASREDRGRGEQYF.

This clonotype was counted only a few times. V is TRBV5-6 and J is TRBJ2-5, with D possibly TRBD2 on 6 matching bases. Deletions cut 4 bases from V and 5 bases from J, with 15 bases between. There are 14 residues in the CDR3. CDR1 is SGHDT and CDR2 is YYEEEE in the germline V gene. The DNA of the CDR3 is TGTGCCAGCAGCACTTGGGCGGGGCGCGAGACCCAGTACTTC. This gives the protein CASSTWAGRETQYF.

The chain uses TRBV7-9 and TRBJ1-5, with TRBD1 matching over 8 bases. V lost 5 bases and J lost 2; bases outside the gene matches: 8. The CDR3 consists of 16 residues. Germline V gene data show CDR1 as SEHNR and CDR2 as FQNEAQ (reference sequence). CDR3 nucleotides: TGTGCCAGCAGCAGAGGGACAGGTGGGCGCAATCAGCCCCAGCATTTT. Protein: CASSRGTGGRNQPQHF.

This clonotype occurred a few times. V gene TRBV7-9 combines with J gene TRBJ2-2; D is uncertain. CDR3 length: 14 residues. Looked up from germline, CDR1 is SEHNR and CDR2 is FQNEAQ (reference sequence). Trimming removed 1 base from V and 0 bases from J, with 3 bases in between. For the CDR3, the DNA is TGTGCCAGCAGCTTAGTAACGAACACCGGGGAGCTGTTTTTT. Translating it yields CASSLVTNTGELFF.

This clonotype was seen a handful of times. The CDR3 reads CASSSDGVGQGTKETQYF. CDR3 sequence (DNA): TGTGCCAGCAGTTCCGACGGGGTAGGACAGGGAACGAAAGAGACCCAGTACTTC. The chain uses TRBV6-6 and TRBJ2-5; TRBD1 matches at 8 bases. The V gene end was trimmed by 4 bases and the J gene end by 3 bases; junction bases not matched to a gene: 16. There are 18 residues in the CDR3. Germline V lookup: CDR1 MNHNY, CDR2 SVGAGI (reference sequence).

This clonotype turned up a few times. The chain has TRBV19 and TRBJ2-7; no clear D. The CDR3 consists of 13 residues. The germline gives CDR1 LNHDA, CDR2 SQIVND (reference sequence). The V end lost 3 bases, the J end lost 1 base, and 7 bases lay between the germline ends. The DNA of the CDR3 is TGTGCCAGTAGTATGACGGAATCCTACGAGCAGTACTTC. It is translated as CASSMTESYEQYF.

J is TRBJ2-1 and V is TRBV6-4; D is ambiguous. Germline loops: CDR1 MRHNA, CDR2 SNTAGT. Trimming left V 0 bases short and J 4 bases short, with 13 bases between. The CDR3 extends over 16 amino acids. CDR3 amino acids: CASSDSKSSSYNEQFF. In nucleotides, the CDR3 is TGTGCCAGCAGTGACTCGAAAAGCTCCTCTTACAATGAGCAGTTCTTC.

Only a few counts were recorded for this clonotype. The J gene is TRBJ1-2, the V gene TRBV10-3; tentative D call: TRBD1 (5 bases). CDR3 length: 15 amino acids. Germline lookup yields CDR1 ENHRY and CDR2 SYGVKD. V was cut by 10 bases and J by 5 bases, with 23 bases left in between. DNA of the CDR3: TGTGCCAGCAGAGAGGGAGGGGTCGAGGGTTATGGCTACACCTTC. It translates to CASREGGVEGYGYTF.

This clonotype has just a few counts. This sequence joins TRBV15 and TRBJ1-6; 9 bases are shared with TRBD1. From germline, CDR1 is LNHNV and CDR2 YYDKDF (reference sequence). V dropped 3 bases and J dropped 8; count of bases not matched to a gene: 2. This CDR3 has 14 amino acids. CDR3 in DNA: TGTGCCACCAGCAGCTGGGACAGGGATTCACCCCTCCACTTT. This codes for CATSSWDRDSPLHF.

The CDR3 region is CASSVTPSSLAGVETQYF. In DNA, the CDR3 is TGTGCCAGCAGCGTAACCCCCTCTTCGTTAGCGGGGGTTGAGACCCAGTACTTC. The chain couples TRBV5-4 to TRBJ2-5; 9 bases map to TRBD2. Trimming removed 4 bases from V and 5 bases from J; junction bases left unmatched: 18. Germline CDR1 is SGHNT and CDR2 is YYREEE (reference sequence). This CDR3 is 18 amino acids long. The full variable domain, its missing parts supplied by reference TRBV5-4 and TRBJ2-5, is ETGVTQSPTHLIKTRGQQVTLRCSSQSGHNTVSWYQQALGQGPQFIFQYYREEENGRGNFPPRFSGLQFPNYSSELNVNALELDDSALYLCASSVTPSSLAGVETQYFGPGTRLLVL.

This sequence joins TRBV18 and TRBJ1-6; a possible D gene is TRBD1 (5 bases). The CDR3 covers 15 residues. Germline CDR1 is KGHSH and CDR2 is LQKENI. Trimming removed 0 bases at V and 7 bases at J, with 10 bases between. CDR3 in DNA: TGTGCCAGCTCACCACCGGGAGGGGCAAATTCACCCCTCCACTTT. This translates into CASSPPGGANSPLHF.

J is TRBJ2-1 and V is TRBV6-1; possibly TRBD2 for D (6 bases). Between the trimmed V and J ends, which lost 4 bases and 2 bases, there was a span of 15 bases. This CDR3 is 16 amino acids long. Per germline, CDR1 MNHNS and CDR2 SASEGT. CDR3 residues: CASSVGTGGAYNEQFF. The CDR3, as DNA: TGTGCCAGCAGTGTTGGGACCGGGGGAGCCTACAATGAGCAGTTCTTC.